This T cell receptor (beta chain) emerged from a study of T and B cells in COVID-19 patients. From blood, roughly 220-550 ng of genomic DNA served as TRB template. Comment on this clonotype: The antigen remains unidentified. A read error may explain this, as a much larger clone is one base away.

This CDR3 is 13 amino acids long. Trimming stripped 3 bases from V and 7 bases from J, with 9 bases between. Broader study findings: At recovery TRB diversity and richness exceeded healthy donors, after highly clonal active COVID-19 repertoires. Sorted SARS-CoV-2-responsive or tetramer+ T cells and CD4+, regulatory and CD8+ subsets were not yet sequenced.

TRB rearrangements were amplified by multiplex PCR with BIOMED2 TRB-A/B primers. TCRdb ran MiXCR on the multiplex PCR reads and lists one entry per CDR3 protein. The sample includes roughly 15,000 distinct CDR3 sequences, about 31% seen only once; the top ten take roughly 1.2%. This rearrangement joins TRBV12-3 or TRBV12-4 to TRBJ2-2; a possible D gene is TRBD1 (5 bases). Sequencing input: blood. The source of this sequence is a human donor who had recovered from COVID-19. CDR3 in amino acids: CASSFVGVGELFF. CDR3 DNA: TGTGCCAGCAGTTTTGTAGGGGTCGGGGAGCTGTTTTTT.